The rows below give T cell receptor beta chains drawn from one sample of a study of shared clonotypes between healthy human individuals. The protocol was immunoSEQ multiplex PCR, while the TCRdb copy is restricted to in-frame clones and leaves out a portion. The sample consists of 500,000 to 550,000 clones, 90% to 96% of them appearing once. The sample consisted of naive CD4+ T cells sorted from blood. The receptor set was obtained from a woman in her twenties or thirties in good health. The CDR3 runs from the conserved cysteine through the conserved F or W. Each record gives: J gene, clone size, V gene, D gene, CDR3 protein, CDR3 DNA. D genes are given only for firm matches. Size tells how often a clone was seen (once, few, many) or the class of an expanded clone, and some rows leave it out.

j_gene: TRBJ2-2
abundance: .
v_gene: TRBV19
d_gene: .
CDR3aa: CASSIWGAETGELFF
CDR3nt: TGTGCCAGTAGTATTTGGGGGGCCGAGACCGGGGAGCTGTTTTTT

j_gene: TRBJ2-2
abundance: .
v_gene: TRBV10-3
d_gene: .
CDR3aa: CAISESVNTGELFF
CDR3nt: TGTGCCATCAGTGAGTCAGTTAACACCGGGGAGCTGTTTTTT

j_gene: TRBJ2-1
abundance: .
v_gene: TRBV5-4
d_gene: .
CDR3aa: CASSLSVGRPHNEQFF
CDR3nt: TGTGCCAGCAGCTTGTCCGTCGGGAGACCCCATAATGAGCAGTTCTTC

j_gene: TRBJ2-5
abundance: .
v_gene: TRBV11-2
d_gene: .
CDR3aa: CASSLGVSQETQYF
CDR3nt: TGTGCCAGCAGCTTAGGGGTTAGCCAAGAGACCCAGTACTTC

j_gene: TRBJ2-2
abundance: .
v_gene: TRBV5-1
d_gene: TRBD1
CDR3aa: CASSSPGQGVSGELFF
CDR3nt: TGCGCCAGCAGCTCTCCGGGACAGGGGGTCTCCGGGGAGCTGTTTTTT

j_gene: TRBJ1-1
abundance: .
v_gene: TRBV27
d_gene: TRBD1
CDR3aa: CASRRFMTAGTVAEAFF
CDR3nt: TGTGCCAGCAGACGTTTCATGACCGCTGGGACAGTCGCTGAAGCTTTCTTT

j_gene: TRBJ2-5
abundance: .
v_gene: TRBV7-6
d_gene: .
CDR3aa: CASSLDTQETQYF
CDR3nt: TGTGCCAGCAGCTTGGACACCCAAGAGACCCAGTACTTC

j_gene: TRBJ2-7
abundance: .
v_gene: TRBV6-6
d_gene: TRBD1
CDR3aa: CASSYHGTGVRRYF
CDR3nt: TGTGCCAGCAGTTACCACGGGACAGGGGTGCGGCGGTACTTC

j_gene: TRBJ2-7
abundance: .
v_gene: TRBV11-3
d_gene: TRBD2
CDR3aa: CASSLVSGGSEQYF
CDR3nt: TGTGCCAGCAGCTTAGTGTCGGGAGGGAGCGAGCAGTACTTC

j_gene: TRBJ1-4
abundance: .
v_gene: TRBV18
d_gene: .
CDR3aa: CASSHREATNEKLFF
CDR3nt: TGTGCCAGCTCACACCGAGAGGCAACTAATGAAAAACTGTTTTTT

j_gene: TRBJ2-5
abundance: .
v_gene: TRBV4-2
d_gene: .
CDR3aa: CASSQPDSLETQYF
CDR3nt: TGTGCCAGCAGCCAACCGGACAGCCTAGAGACCCAGTACTTC

j_gene: TRBJ1-6
abundance: .
v_gene: TRBV20-1
d_gene: TRBD1
CDR3aa: CSAAGGLSLHF
CDR3nt: TGCAGTGCGGCAGGGGGTTTGTCCCTCCACTTT

j_gene: TRBJ1-3
abundance: .
v_gene: TRBV5-1
d_gene: TRBD1
CDR3aa: CASSRGGGENTIYF
CDR3nt: TGCGCCAGCAGCCGAGGAGGGGGCGAAAACACCATATATTTT

j_gene: TRBJ1-2
abundance: .
v_gene: TRBV27
d_gene: TRBD1
CDR3aa: CASSLPPGTGVYGYTF
CDR3nt: TGTGCCAGCAGTTTGCCTCCCGGGACAGGGGTCTATGGCTACACCTTC

j_gene: TRBJ2-3
abundance: .
v_gene: TRBV19
d_gene: TRBD2
CDR3aa: CASSIRPSGIVGSVSDTQYF
CDR3nt: TGTGCCAGTAGTATTCGTCCCAGCGGGATTGTAGGGTCGGTGTCAGATACGCAGTATTTT

j_gene: TRBJ2-5
abundance: .
v_gene: TRBV6-1
d_gene: TRBD1
CDR3aa: CASSGDSQETQYF
CDR3nt: TGTGCCAGCAGTGGGGACAGCCAAGAGACCCAGTACTTC

j_gene: TRBJ2-5
abundance: .
v_gene: TRBV5-4
d_gene: .
CDR3aa: CASSLDYRQETQYF
CDR3nt: TGTGCCAGCAGCTTGGATTACCGCCAAGAGACCCAGTACTTC

j_gene: TRBJ2-2
abundance: .
v_gene: TRBV29-1
d_gene: .
CDR3aa: CSVGPRSGELFF
CDR3nt: TGCAGCGTCGGACCCCGTTCAGGGGAGCTGTTTTTT

j_gene: TRBJ2-7
abundance: .
v_gene: TRBV2
d_gene: TRBD1
CDR3aa: CASSPFRDRGGYEQYF
CDR3nt: TGTGCCAGCAGTCCCTTCCGGGACAGGGGAGGGTACGAGCAGTACTTC

j_gene: TRBJ1-6
abundance: once
v_gene: TRBV28
d_gene: .
CDR3aa: CASSLGLTALHF
CDR3nt: TGTGCCAGCAGCCTCGGACTGACAGCCCTCCACTTT

j_gene: TRBJ1-4
abundance: .
v_gene: TRBV18
d_gene: TRBD1
CDR3aa: CASSPGRDSLNEKLFF
CDR3nt: TGTGCCAGCTCACCCGGCCGGGACAGTCTTAATGAAAAACTGTTTTTT

j_gene: TRBJ1-1
abundance: once
v_gene: TRBV19
d_gene: .
CDR3aa: CASSWKDWDTEAFF
CDR3nt: TGTGCCAGTAGTTGGAAGGATTGGGACACTGAAGCTTTCTTT

j_gene: TRBJ1-5
abundance: few
v_gene: TRBV20-1
d_gene: .
CDR3aa: CSAREGQPQHF
CDR3nt: TGCAGTGCTAGAGAGGGGCAGCCCCAGCATTTT

j_gene: TRBJ2-4
abundance: .
v_gene: TRBV10-3
d_gene: TRBD1
CDR3aa: CAISESMGTGRNIQYF
CDR3nt: TGTGCCATCAGTGAGTCGATGGGGACAGGGCGAAACATTCAGTACTTC

j_gene: TRBJ1-2
abundance: .
v_gene: TRBV27
d_gene: .
CDR3aa: CASSGSRGYGYTF
CDR3nt: TGTGCCAGCAGCGGATCGAGAGGATATGGCTACACCTTC

j_gene: TRBJ2-5
abundance: .
v_gene: TRBV7-8
d_gene: TRBD2
CDR3aa: CASSPRDNSGRETQYF
CDR3nt: TGTGCCAGCAGCCCGCGGGATAACAGCGGGAGGGAGACCCAGTACTTC

j_gene: TRBJ2-7
abundance: .
v_gene: TRBV10-3
d_gene: .
CDR3aa: CAIGGSGRSYEQYF
CDR3nt: TGTGCCATCGGGGGGAGCGGGCGGTCCTACGAGCAGTACTTC

j_gene: TRBJ2-3
abundance: .
v_gene: TRBV29-1
d_gene: .
CDR3aa: CSVVRWGGQDYTDTQYF
CDR3nt: TGCAGCGTTGTTCGGTGGGGAGGACAGGACTACACAGATACGCAGTATTTT

j_gene: TRBJ2-7
abundance: .
v_gene: TRBV5-1
d_gene: .
CDR3aa: CASSLQGGSYEQYF
CDR3nt: TGCGCCAGCAGCTTGCAAGGGGGCTCCTACGAGCAGTACTTC

j_gene: TRBJ2-1
abundance: .
v_gene: TRBV18
d_gene: .
CDR3aa: CASSPQESSYNEQFF
CDR3nt: TGTGCCAGCTCACCACAGGAGAGCTCCTACAATGAGCAGTTCTTC

j_gene: TRBJ1-2
abundance: .
v_gene: TRBV28
d_gene: .
CDR3aa: CASRREPSGYTF
CDR3nt: TGTGCCAGCAGGAGGGAGCCGAGCGGCTACACCTTC

j_gene: TRBJ2-1
abundance: .
v_gene: TRBV27
d_gene: .
CDR3aa: CASTVSAGYVNEQFF
CDR3nt: TGTGCCAGCACAGTAAGTGCGGGATACGTCAATGAGCAGTTCTTC

j_gene: TRBJ1-5
abundance: .
v_gene: TRBV14
d_gene: .
CDR3aa: CASSHTFPNRGEGGQPQHF
CDR3nt: TGTGCCAGCAGCCACACATTCCCAAACCGGGGAGAGGGGGGTCAGCCCCAGCATTTT

j_gene: TRBJ2-1
abundance: once
v_gene: TRBV5-1
d_gene: .
CDR3aa: CASSLYSPSSYNEQFF
CDR3nt: TGCGCCAGCAGCTTGTATTCGCCTAGCTCCTACAATGAGCAGTTCTTC

j_gene: TRBJ1-2
abundance: .
v_gene: TRBV19
d_gene: .
CDR3aa: CASSIDGPIANYGYTF
CDR3nt: TGTGCCAGTAGTATAGATGGACCAATAGCTAACTATGGCTACACCTTC

j_gene: TRBJ2-2
abundance: .
v_gene: TRBV7-7
d_gene: TRBD2
CDR3aa: CASSPISGSFYGELFF
CDR3nt: TGTGCCAGCAGCCCCATTAGCGGGAGCTTCTACGGGGAGCTGTTTTTT

j_gene: TRBJ2-7
abundance: .
v_gene: TRBV7-2
d_gene: TRBD2
CDR3aa: CASSPGVAGLEQYF
CDR3nt: TGTGCCAGCAGCCCCGGGGTAGCGGGCTTAGAGCAGTACTTC

j_gene: TRBJ1-4
abundance: .
v_gene: TRBV7-6
d_gene: TRBD1
CDR3aa: CASSLRDSFNEKLFF
CDR3nt: TGTGCCAGCAGCCTCCGGGACAGCTTTAATGAAAAACTGTTTTTT

j_gene: TRBJ2-5
abundance: once
v_gene: TRBV14
d_gene: TRBD2
CDR3aa: CASRITGGGETQYF
CDR3nt: TGTGCCAGCAGGATAACGGGAGGAGGGGAGACCCAGTACTTC

j_gene: TRBJ2-5
abundance: .
v_gene: TRBV7-6
d_gene: .
CDR3aa: CVSSSRRLRLGGVRLETQYF
CDR3nt: TGTGTCAGCAGCTCCCGAAGACTCAGACTAGGGGGGGTTAGGCTGGAGACCCAGTACTTC

j_gene: TRBJ2-3
abundance: .
v_gene: TRBV29-1
d_gene: .
CDR3aa: CSAVNRVGDTQYF
CDR3nt: TGCAGCGCTGTAAACAGGGTGGGAGATACGCAGTATTTT

j_gene: TRBJ1-5
abundance: .
v_gene: TRBV4-1
d_gene: TRBD1
CDR3aa: CASSQLGQGLQPQHF
CDR3nt: TGCGCCAGCAGCCAATTGGGACAGGGGCTTCAGCCCCAGCATTTT

j_gene: TRBJ2-1
abundance: .
v_gene: TRBV5-1
d_gene: .
CDR3aa: CASSPGQYNEQFF
CDR3nt: TGCGCCAGCAGCCCCGGACAGTACAATGAGCAGTTCTTC

j_gene: TRBJ2-7
abundance: .
v_gene: TRBV28
d_gene: TRBD1
CDR3aa: CASRRDRGKTYYEQYF
CDR3nt: TGTGCCAGCAGAAGGGACAGGGGGAAAACTTACTACGAGCAGTACTTC

j_gene: TRBJ1-4
abundance: .
v_gene: TRBV2
d_gene: .
CDR3aa: CASTLQYRELYEKLFF
CDR3nt: TGTGCCAGCACCCTCCAATACAGGGAGTTATATGAAAAACTGTTTTTT

j_gene: TRBJ2-1
abundance: .
v_gene: TRBV5-1
d_gene: TRBD2
CDR3aa: CASSQAGRNEQFF
CDR3nt: TGCGCCAGCAGCCAAGCGGGAAGGAATGAGCAGTTCTTC

j_gene: TRBJ2-5
abundance: .
v_gene: TRBV11-2
d_gene: .
CDR3aa: CASSSDLRRYF
CDR3nt: TGTGCCAGCAGCTCGGACCTGCGGCGGTACTTC

j_gene: TRBJ1-1
abundance: .
v_gene: TRBV30
d_gene: .
CDR3aa: CAWSVAIEAFF
CDR3nt: TGTGCCTGGAGCGTAGCCATTGAAGCTTTCTTT